This record covers a single TCR beta chain. Antigen specificity is unknown. This sample is part of a study of blood T cells in healthy people across ages. Points from the study as a whole: Researchers said unsorted PBMCs prevented a conclusive naive versus antigen-experienced comparison. The authors considered diversity estimates from one million T cells to be underestimates.

Drawn from each donor were 8.5 to 10 milliliters of peripheral blood. Germline assignment: CDR1 SGHTA and CDR2 FQGNSA. CDR3 length equals 15 residues. After removal of 8 bases from V and 5 bases from J, the junction contained 15 bases not matched to a gene. Next came a second PCR, run for about 7 to 12 cycles, which used a sample-barcoded 5' primer along with a J-beta primer mix. TCRdb recomputed calls from the 5' RACE reads with MiXCR, one row per CDR3 protein. The sample records 800,000 to 1,000,000 distinct CDR3 sequences, under 50% being singletons. Sequencing was performed on blood. V gene TRBV7-2 combines with J gene TRBJ2-7; TRBD1 agrees at 7 bases. The origin of this receptor is a man aged 25 to 45 in good health. This CDR3 reads CASADPETGFNEQYF. CDR3 in DNA: TGTGCCAGCGCCGATCCCGAGACAGGGTTCAACGAGCAGTACTTC.